The rows below give T cell receptor beta chains drawn from one sample of a study of T cell repertoires in cytomegalovirus infection. In TCRdb, the reads were re-called with MiXCR into one record per CDR3 protein. The sample has fewer than 400,000 distinct CDR3 sequences; approximately 18% are singletons. Sequencing was done on a sample of PBMCs. These TCRs come from a human donor in good health (CMV status not recorded). Some clones in this sample may be carry-over from other donors' samples. CDR3s include the opening cysteine and the closing phenylalanine or tryptophan. D genes are given only for firm matches. Some rows mark clone size as missing; the rest say once, few, many or name a class of expanded clone.

d_call: -
j_call: TRBJ1-2
clone_size: many
v_call: TRBV6-2/TRBV6-3
cdr3_aa: CASMGARRGYTF
cdr3_nt: TGTGCCAGCATGGGGGCTCGACGCGGCTACACCTTC

d_call: TRBD2
j_call: TRBJ2-7
clone_size: many
v_call: TRBV7-2
cdr3_aa: CASSSGGRYEQYF
cdr3_nt: TGTGCCAGCAGCTCGGGAGGACGATACGAGCAGTACTTC

d_call: -
j_call: TRBJ2-7
clone_size: -
v_call: TRBV6-2/TRBV6-3
cdr3_aa: CASSYSVSSYEQYF
cdr3_nt: TGTGCCAGCAGTTACAGCGTCAGCTCCTACGAGCAGTACTTC

d_call: -
j_call: TRBJ2-3
clone_size: many
v_call: TRBV7-8
cdr3_aa: CASSFDRFSDTQYF
cdr3_nt: TGTGCCAGCAGCTTCGACAGGTTCTCAGATACGCAGTATTTT

d_call: -
j_call: TRBJ1-5
clone_size: many
v_call: TRBV7-2
cdr3_aa: CASSTRGGAGGNQPQHF
cdr3_nt: TGTGCCAGCAGCACTAGAGGGGGGGCCGGCGGCAATCAGCCCCAGCATTTT

d_call: -
j_call: TRBJ1-6
clone_size: many
v_call: TRBV12-3/TRBV12-4
cdr3_aa: CASSLTGGPPLHF
cdr3_nt: TGTGCCAGCAGTTTAACAGGCGGCCCACCCCTCCACTTT

d_call: -
j_call: TRBJ2-1
clone_size: -
v_call: TRBV18
cdr3_aa: CASSSGLTSYNEQFF
cdr3_nt: TGTGCCAGCTCGTCCGGGCTAACCTCCTACAATGAGCAGTTCTTC

d_call: -
j_call: TRBJ2-3
clone_size: -
v_call: TRBV5-1
cdr3_aa: CASSLTGGQGDTQYF
cdr3_nt: TGCGCCAGCAGCTTGACGGGGGGCCAAGGAGATACGCAGTATTTT

d_call: -
j_call: TRBJ1-1
clone_size: many
v_call: TRBV19
cdr3_aa: CASIGWKGGNEIREAFF
cdr3_nt: TGTGCCAGTATTGGATGGAAAGGGGGTAATGAGATCAGGGAAGCTTTCTTT

d_call: -
j_call: TRBJ2-3
clone_size: once
v_call: TRBV2
cdr3_aa: CASRIGGVTDTQYF
cdr3_nt: TGTGCCAGCAGGATAGGAGGGGTCACAGATACGCAGTATTTT

d_call: -
j_call: TRBJ2-5
clone_size: -
v_call: TRBV5-4
cdr3_aa: CASSGGGPAETQYF
cdr3_nt: TGTGCCAGCAGCGGGGGTGGACCAGCCGAGACCCAGTACTTC

d_call: TRBD2
j_call: TRBJ2-3
clone_size: -
v_call: TRBV6-2/TRBV6-3
cdr3_aa: CASRLAGTTTDTQYF
cdr3_nt: TGTGCCAGCAGACTAGCGGGAACCACCACAGATACGCAGTATTTT

d_call: TRBD1
j_call: TRBJ2-7
clone_size: -
v_call: TRBV14
cdr3_aa: CASSQVGQGVYEQYF
cdr3_nt: TGTGCCAGCAGCCAAGTAGGACAGGGTGTTTACGAGCAGTACTTC

d_call: -
j_call: TRBJ2-1
clone_size: many
v_call: TRBV6-4
cdr3_aa: CASSDRGLGHNEQFF
cdr3_nt: TGTGCCAGCAGTGACCGGGGTTTAGGGCACAATGAGCAGTTCTTC

d_call: -
j_call: TRBJ2-1
clone_size: -
v_call: TRBV7-2
cdr3_aa: CASSSEGLVGFSYNEQFF
cdr3_nt: TGTGCCAGCAGCTCCGAGGGGTTAGTGGGCTTTTCCTACAATGAGCAGTTCTTC

d_call: -
j_call: TRBJ1-2
clone_size: -
v_call: TRBV4-2
cdr3_aa: CASSQGTPAYYGYTF
cdr3_nt: TGTGCCAGCAGCCAAGGAACGCCAGCCTACTATGGCTACACCTTC

d_call: -
j_call: TRBJ2-4
clone_size: once
v_call: TRBV5-6
cdr3_aa: CASSEGQTNIQYF
cdr3_nt: TGTGCCAGCAGCGAAGGACAGACAAACATTCAGTACTTC

d_call: -
j_call: TRBJ1-2
clone_size: few
v_call: TRBV28
cdr3_aa: CASIPAGYYGYTF
cdr3_nt: TGTGCCAGCATCCCGGCAGGTTACTATGGCTACACCTTC

d_call: -
j_call: TRBJ1-4
clone_size: few
v_call: TRBV6-5
cdr3_aa: CASRPRPRSNEKLFF
cdr3_nt: TGTGCCAGCAGACCCAGACCCAGAAGTAATGAAAAACTGTTTTTT

d_call: TRBD2
j_call: TRBJ2-5
clone_size: few
v_call: TRBV2
cdr3_aa: CASSSGGSETQYF
cdr3_nt: TGTGCCAGCAGCAGCGGGGGATCCGAGACCCAGTACTTC